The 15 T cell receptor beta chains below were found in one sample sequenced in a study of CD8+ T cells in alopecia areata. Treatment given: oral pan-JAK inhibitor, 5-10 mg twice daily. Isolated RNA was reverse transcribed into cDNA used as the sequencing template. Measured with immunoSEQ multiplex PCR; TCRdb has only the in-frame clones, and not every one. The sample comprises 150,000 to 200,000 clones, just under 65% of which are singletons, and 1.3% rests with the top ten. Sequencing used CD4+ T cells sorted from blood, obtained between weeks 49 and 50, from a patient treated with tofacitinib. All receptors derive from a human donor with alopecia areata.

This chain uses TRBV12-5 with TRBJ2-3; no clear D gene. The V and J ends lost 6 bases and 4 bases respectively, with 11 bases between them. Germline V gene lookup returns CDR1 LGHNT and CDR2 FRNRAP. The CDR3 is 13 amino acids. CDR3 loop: CASGHRAADTQYF. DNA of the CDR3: TGTGCTAGTGGCCATCGGGCGGCAGATACGCAGTATTTT.

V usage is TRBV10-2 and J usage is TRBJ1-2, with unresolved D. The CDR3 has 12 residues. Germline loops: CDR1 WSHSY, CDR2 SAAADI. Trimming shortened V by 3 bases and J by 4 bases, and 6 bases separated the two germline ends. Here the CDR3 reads CASSDTTYGYTF. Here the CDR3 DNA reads TGCGCCAGCAGTGATACAACCTATGGCTACACCTTC.

The CDR3 sequence is CASSLGYSSIKGTEAFF. The CDR3 DNA reads as TGTGCCAGCAGCTTAGGTTATAGCTCCATCAAGGGCACTGAAGCTTTCTTT. This chain joins TRBV7-2 and TRBJ1-1; D unclear. CDR3 size: 17 residues. V dropped 1 base and J dropped 4 bases, with 19 bases sitting between them. Per germline, CDR1 SGHTA and CDR2 FQGNSA.

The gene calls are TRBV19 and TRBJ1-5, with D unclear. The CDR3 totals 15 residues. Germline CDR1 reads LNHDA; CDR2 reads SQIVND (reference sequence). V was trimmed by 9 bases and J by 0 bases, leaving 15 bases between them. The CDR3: CASKEGLYSNQPQHF. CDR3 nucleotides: TGTGCCAGCAAGGAGGGCCTATATAGCAATCAGCCCCAGCATTTT.

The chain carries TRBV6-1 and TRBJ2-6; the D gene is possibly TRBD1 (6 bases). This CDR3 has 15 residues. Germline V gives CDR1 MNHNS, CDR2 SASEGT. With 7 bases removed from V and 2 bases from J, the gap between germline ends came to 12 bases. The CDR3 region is CASTGQRTGANVLTF. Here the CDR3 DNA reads TGTGCCAGCACAGGACAGAGGACTGGGGCCAACGTCCTGACTTTC.

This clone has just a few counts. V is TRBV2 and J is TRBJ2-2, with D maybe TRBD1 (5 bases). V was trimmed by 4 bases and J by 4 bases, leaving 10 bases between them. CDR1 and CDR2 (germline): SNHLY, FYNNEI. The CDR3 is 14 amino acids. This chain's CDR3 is CASSVGHTTGELFF. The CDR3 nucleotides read TGTGCCAGCAGTGTGGGGCATACCACCGGGGAGCTGTTTTTT.

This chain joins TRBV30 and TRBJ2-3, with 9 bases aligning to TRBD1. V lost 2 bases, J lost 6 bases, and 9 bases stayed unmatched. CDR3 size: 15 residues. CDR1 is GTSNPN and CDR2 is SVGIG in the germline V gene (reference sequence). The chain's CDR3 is CAWSTGTGPSDTQYF. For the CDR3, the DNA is TGTGCCTGGAGTACCGGGACAGGGCCCTCCGATACGCAGTATTTT.

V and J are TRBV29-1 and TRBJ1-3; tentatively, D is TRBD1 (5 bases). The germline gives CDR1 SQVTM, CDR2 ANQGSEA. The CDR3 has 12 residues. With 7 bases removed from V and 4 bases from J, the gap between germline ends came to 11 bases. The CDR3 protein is CSAGQSGNTIYF. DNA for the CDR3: TGCAGCGCCGGACAATCCGGAAACACCATATATTTT. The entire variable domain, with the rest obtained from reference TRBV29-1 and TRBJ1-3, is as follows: SAVISQKPSRDICQRGTSLTIQCQVDSQVTMMFWYRQQPGQSLTLIATANQGSEATYESGFVIDKFPISRPNLTFSTLTVSNMSPEDSSIYLCSAGQSGNTIYFGEGSWLTVV.

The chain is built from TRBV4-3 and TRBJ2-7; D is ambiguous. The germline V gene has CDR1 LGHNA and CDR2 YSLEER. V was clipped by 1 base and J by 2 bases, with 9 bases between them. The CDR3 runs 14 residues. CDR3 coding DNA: TGCGCCAGCAGCCAAGCAATATCTACCTACGAGCAGTACTTC. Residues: CASSQAISTYEQYF.

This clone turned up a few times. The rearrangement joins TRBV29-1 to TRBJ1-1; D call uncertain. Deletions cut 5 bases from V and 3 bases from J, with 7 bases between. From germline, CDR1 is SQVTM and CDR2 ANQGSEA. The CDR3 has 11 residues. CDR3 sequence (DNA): TGCAGCGTTAAACTGGACACTGAAGCTTTCTTT. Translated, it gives CSVKLDTEAFF.

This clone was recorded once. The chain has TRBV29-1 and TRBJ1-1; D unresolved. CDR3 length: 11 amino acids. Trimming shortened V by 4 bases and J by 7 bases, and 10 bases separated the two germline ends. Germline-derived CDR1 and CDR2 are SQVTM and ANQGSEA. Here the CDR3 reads CSVVWGNEAFF. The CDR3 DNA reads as TGCAGCGTTGTTTGGGGTAATGAAGCTTTCTTT.

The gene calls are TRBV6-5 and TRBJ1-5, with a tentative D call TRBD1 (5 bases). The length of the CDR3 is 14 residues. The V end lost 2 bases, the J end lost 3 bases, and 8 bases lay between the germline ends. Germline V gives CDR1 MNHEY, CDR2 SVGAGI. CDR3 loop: CASSYGRDNQPQHF. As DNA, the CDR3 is TGTGCCAGCAGTTACGGCAGGGACAATCAGCCCCAGCATTTT.

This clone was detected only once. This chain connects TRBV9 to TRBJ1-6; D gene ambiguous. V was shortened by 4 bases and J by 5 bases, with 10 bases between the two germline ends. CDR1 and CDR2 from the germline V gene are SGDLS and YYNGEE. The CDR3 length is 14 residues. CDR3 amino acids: CASSLRGHNSPLHF. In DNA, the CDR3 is TGTGCCAGCAGCCTCCGAGGTCATAATTCACCCCTCCACTTT.

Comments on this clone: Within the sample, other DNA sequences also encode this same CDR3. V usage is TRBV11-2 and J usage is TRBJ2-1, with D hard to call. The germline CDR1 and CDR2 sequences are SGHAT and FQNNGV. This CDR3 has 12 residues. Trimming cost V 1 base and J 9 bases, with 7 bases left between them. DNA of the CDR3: TGTGCCAGCAGCTTAGGAGCCGGTGAGCAGTTCTTC. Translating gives CASSLGAGEQFF.

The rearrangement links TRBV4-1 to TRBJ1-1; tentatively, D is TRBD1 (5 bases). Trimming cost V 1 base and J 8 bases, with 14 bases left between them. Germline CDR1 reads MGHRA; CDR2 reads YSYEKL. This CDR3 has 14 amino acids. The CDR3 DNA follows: TGCGCCAGCAGCCAAGCGAGAGGGGTCCGGGAAGCTTTCTTT. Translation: CASSQARGVREAFF.